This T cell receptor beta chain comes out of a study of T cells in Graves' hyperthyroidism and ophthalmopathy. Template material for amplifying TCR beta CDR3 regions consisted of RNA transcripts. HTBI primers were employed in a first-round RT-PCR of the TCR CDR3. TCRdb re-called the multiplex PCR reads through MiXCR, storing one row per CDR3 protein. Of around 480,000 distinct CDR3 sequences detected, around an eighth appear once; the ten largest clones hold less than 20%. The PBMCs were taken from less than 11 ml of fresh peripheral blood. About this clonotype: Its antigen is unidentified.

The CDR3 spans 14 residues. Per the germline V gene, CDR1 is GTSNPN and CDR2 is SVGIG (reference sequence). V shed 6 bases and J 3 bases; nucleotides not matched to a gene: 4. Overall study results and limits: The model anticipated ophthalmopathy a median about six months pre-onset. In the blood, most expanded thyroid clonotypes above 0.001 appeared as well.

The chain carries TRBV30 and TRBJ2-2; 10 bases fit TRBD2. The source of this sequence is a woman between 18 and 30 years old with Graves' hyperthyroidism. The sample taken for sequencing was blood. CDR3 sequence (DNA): TGTGCCTGTCCTAGCGGGAGACACACCGGGGAGCTGTTTTTT. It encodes CACPSGRHTGELFF.